Described below is a single T cell receptor beta chain sequence and its context. Its target is not known. Primers included in the PCR were 60 Vbeta and 13 Jbeta primers. Authors' processing steps: Unique TCR beta chains totaled 80 million to 100 million in a later count, with roughly 10 million of them shared. Only in-frame clones appear in the TCRdb table, and some are missing; sequencing was by immunoSEQ multiplex PCR. The V and J calls and clone size were taken over from that table, and D and trimming were inferred from the DNA. The table shows about 160,000 clones, with around 82% occurring only once. This specimen comes from a study of cytomegalovirus exposure and HLA in healthy donors. The germline V gene has CDR1 SGHAT and CDR2 FQNNGV. V shed 0 bases, J shed 4 bases, and the junction held 17 bases outside the gene matches. This CDR3 is built from 20 residues. Study results and caveats: Among immune exposure information, only CMV serostatus was available. The study flagged about 160 TCR beta chains as cytomegalovirus-associated.

The TCR was taken from a boy between 2 and 10 years old in good health and CMV-seronegative. Sequenced input: PBMCs. The chain links TRBV11-2 to TRBJ1-5, with TRBD1 identical over 8 bases. CDR3 nucleotide sequence: TGTGCCAGCAGCTTAGAACCCCGGGACAGGCTACTGCCGGGGAATCAGCCCCAGCATTTT. This translates into CASSLEPRDRLLPGNQPQHF. Supplemented by reference TRBV11-2 and TRBJ1-5, the full variable domain reads EAGVAQSPRYKIIEKRQSVAFWCNPISGHATLYWYQQILGQGPKLLIQFQNNGVVDDSQLPKDRFSAERLKGVDSTLKIQPAKLEDSAVYLCASSLEPRDRLLPGNQPQHFGDGTRLSIL.